These 23 T cell receptor beta chains were all obtained from the same sample, sequenced in a study of Ad26.COV2.S vaccination and SARS-CoV-2 variants. Clones were sequenced by immunoSEQ multiplex PCR, and TCRdb holds only the in-frame ones, with some missing. The sample shows more than 350,000 clones, approximately 90% of them seen only once. The treatment: around 19 received Ad26.COV2.S at low or high dose, single or two shots; about 5 received placebo; per-sample allocation not given. Sampling happened 63 days after the first vaccine or placebo injection. This material consisted of peripheral blood, taken in a trial of Ad26.COV2.S vaccine versus placebo. All receptors derive from a person aged 18-60 years who received the Ad26.COV2.S COVID-19 vaccine or a placebo.

This rearrangement joins TRBV7-4 to TRBJ2-7; D ambiguous. CDR1 and CDR2 (germline): SGHVT, SQSDAQ. With 5 bases removed from V and 1 base from J, the gap between germline ends came to 18 bases. CDR3 size: 16 residues. The CDR3 spells CASSITLPARSYEQYF. The CDR3 bases are TGTGCCAGCAGCATTACCCTCCCAGCTAGGTCCTACGAGCAGTACTTC.

CDR3 in amino acids: CASSFFPGRLNTEAFF. DNA for the CDR3: TGTGCCAGCAGCTTTTTTCCCGGGCGGCTAAACACTGAAGCTTTCTTT. The chain employs TRBV7-9 and TRBJ1-1; D gene ambiguous. Germline V gene data show CDR1 as SEHNR and CDR2 as FQNEAQ (reference sequence). The CDR3 has 16 amino acids. V was clipped by 3 bases and J by 2 bases, with 16 bases between them.

The gene calls are TRBV23-1 and TRBJ2-3; 12 bases match TRBD2. TRBV23-1 is designated an ORF whose function remains uncertain. J lost 9 bases, V lost 6 bases, and 4 bases had no gene match. This CDR3 comprises 13 residues. CDR3 sequence reads: CASRTSGSFTQYF. The CDR3 DNA follows: TGCGCCAGCAGGACTAGCGGGAGTTTCACGCAGTATTTT.

The gene calls are TRBV30 and TRBJ2-1, with 7 bases identical to TRBD2. The CDR3 sequence is 13 residues long. Germline V CDR1 and CDR2: GTSNPN, SVGIG (reference sequence). The junction had 8 bases not matched to a gene; V was cut back by 2 bases and J by 10 bases. The CDR3 region is CAWSRLADIEQFF. CDR3 coding DNA: TGTGCCTGGAGTCGCCTAGCGGATATAGAGCAGTTCTTC.

This chain links TRBV7-6 with TRBJ1-4; TRBD1 is a possible D gene (6 bases). This CDR3 comprises 16 residues. V lost 5 bases to trimming and J lost 3 bases, with 16 bases between them. The germline CDR1 and CDR2 sequences are SGHVS and FNYEAQ. The DNA for the CDR3 is TGTGCCAGCAGCCGAGGGGGTGGCAAGCCTAATGAAAAACTGTTTTTT. This sequence encodes CASSRGGGKPNEKLFF. The full variable domain, with the rest looked up from reference TRBV7-6 and TRBJ1-4, is GAGVSQSPRYKVTKRGQDVALRCDPISGHVSLYWYRQALGQGPEFLTYFNYEAQQDKSGLPNDRFSAERPEGSISTLTIQRTEQRDSAMYRCASSRGGGKPNEKLFFGSGTQLSVL.

The chain joins TRBV7-9 to TRBJ2-3, with 7 bases lining up with TRBD2. Trimming cost V 3 bases and J 4 bases; bases outside gene matches: 7. This CDR3 spans 15 amino acids. Germline values: CDR1 SEHNR, CDR2 FQNEAQ (reference sequence). CDR3: CASSLSGVEADTQYF. In DNA form, the CDR3 reads TGTGCCAGCAGCTTGAGCGGGGTGGAGGCAGATACGCAGTATTTT.

The rearrangement links TRBV10-2 to TRBJ2-1; no clear D. Trimming took 10 bases from V and 9 from J, leaving 10 bases between them. Per the germline V gene, CDR1 is WSHSY and CDR2 is SAAADI. The CDR3 extends over 10 amino acids. DNA of the CDR3: TGCGCCACCGGAGTAGGTGAGCAGTTCTTC. Translating gives CATGVGEQFF.

This clone has just one count. The chain links TRBV19 to TRBJ2-5, with a possible D match to TRBD2 (5 bases). The CDR3 runs to 14 residues. The V gene lost 5 bases and the J gene lost 4 bases, with 14 bases spanning the gap. Looked up from germline, CDR1 is LNHDA and CDR2 is SQIVND (reference sequence). The CDR3, as DNA: TGTGCCAGTAGTTCTAAGGAGGAACGAGAGACCCAGTACTTC. This sequence encodes CASSSKEERETQYF.

J is TRBJ2-5 and V is TRBV7-2; D is ambiguous. V lost 4 bases to trimming and J lost 4 bases, with 13 bases between them. Germline lookup yields CDR1 SGHTA and CDR2 FQGNSA. The CDR3 loop spans 14 amino acids. The CDR3 spells CASSSGSPPETQYF. The DNA of the CDR3 is TGTGCCAGCAGCTCCGGGTCCCCTCCAGAGACCCAGTACTTC.

The rearrangement uses TRBV7-2 and TRBJ2-3; D gene unclear. Trimming left V 1 base short and J 2 bases short, with 13 bases between. CDR3 length equals 16 residues. Looked up from germline, CDR1 is SGHTA and CDR2 is FQGNSA. The CDR3: CASSLGTVRPTDTQYF. The CDR3, as DNA: TGTGCCAGCAGCTTAGGGACGGTGAGGCCCACAGATACGCAGTATTTT.

The chain links TRBV6-5 to TRBJ1-1, with D possibly being TRBD1 (5 bases). This CDR3 spans 11 amino acids. V was clipped by 6 bases and J by 6 bases, with 8 bases between them. CDR1 is MNHEY, CDR2 SVGAGI, per germline. This chain's CDR3 is CASRRGAEAFF. The CDR3 nucleotides read TGTGCCAGCAGACGGGGGGCTGAAGCTTTCTTT.

V usage is TRBV12-3 or TRBV12-4 and J usage is TRBJ2-7; D assignment may be TRBD1 or TRBD2 (6 bases each). The CDR3 length is 12 residues. Trimming removed 6 bases at V and 5 bases at J, with 11 bases between. The CDR3 region has the DNA TGTGCCAGCAGCCTCGGGGGCCACGAGCAGTACTTC. Translated, it gives CASSLGGHEQYF.

The V and J genes are TRBV28 and TRBJ1-3; D unclear. The CDR3 extends over 14 amino acids. V lost 7 bases and J 7 bases, leaving 17 bases between the germline ends. Germline V CDR1 and CDR2: MDHEN, SYDVKM. The CDR3, as DNA: TGTGCCAGCACCATCGGGAGGCGAGGGAACACCATATATTTT. Amino acid sequence: CASTIGRRGNTIYF.

This sequence joins TRBV11-2 and TRBJ2-3, with TRBD2 matching over 10 bases. Germline-derived CDR1 and CDR2 are SGHAT and FQNNGV. The junction had 13 bases not matched to a gene; V was cut back by 4 bases and J by 0 bases. This CDR3 contains 19 residues. CDR3 region: CASSSHLLTSGPSTDTQYF. CDR3 in DNA: TGTGCCAGCAGCTCCCACCTTCTGACTAGCGGGCCCAGCACAGATACGCAGTATTTT.

V gene TRBV7-9 combines with J gene TRBJ2-2; 9 bases line up with TRBD1. V lost 3 bases to trimming and J lost 6 bases; unmatched junction nucleotides: 5. Looked up from germline, CDR1 is SEHNR and CDR2 is FQNEAQ (reference sequence). The CDR3 runs to 15 residues. CDR3 DNA sequence: TGTGCCAGCAGCTTTACAGGGGGCTTTTCCGGGGAGCTGTTTTTT. Translating gives CASSFTGGFSGELFF.

Points on this clone: Other nucleotide sequences from this sample produce the same CDR3. The chain has TRBV2 and TRBJ1-2, with D unclear. The CDR3 spans 10 residues. From germline, CDR1 is SNHLY and CDR2 FYNNEI. V was shortened by 3 bases and J by 8 bases, with 4 bases between the two germline ends. This CDR3 reads CASSEGGYTF. The CDR3 DNA is TGTGCCAGCAGTGAGGGGGGCTACACCTTC.

The CDR3: CASSLSGQSPTYEQYF. The CDR3 bases are TGTGCCAGCAGTTTATCGGGACAGTCACCAACCTACGAGCAGTACTTC. V and J are TRBV27 and TRBJ2-7; 7 nucleotides match TRBD1. V lost 0 bases to trimming and J lost 2 bases; unmatched junction nucleotides: 7. CDR1 is MNHEY, CDR2 SMNVEV, per germline (reference sequence). This CDR3 comprises 16 residues.

The gene calls are TRBV5-6 and TRBJ1-1; D might be TRBD1 (5 bases). CDR1 is SGHDT and CDR2 is YYEEEE in the germline V gene. The CDR3 spans 13 residues. V lost 1 base to trimming and J lost 10 bases, with 14 bases between them. CDR3: CASSLWAQGGAFF. The CDR3 DNA follows: TGTGCCAGCAGCTTGTGGGCCCAGGGCGGAGCTTTCTTT.

This rearrangement joins TRBV9 to TRBJ1-2; D call uncertain. Deletions cut 1 base from V and 2 bases from J, with 0 bases between. Germline values: CDR1 SGDLS, CDR2 YYNGEE. This CDR3 region has 11 residues. The CDR3 bases are TGTGCCAGCAGCGTAAACTATGGCTACACCTTC. Protein: CASSVNYGYTF.

Here the CDR3 DNA reads TGTGCCATCAGTTCCGGGGGCAGGGGGCAAGAGACCCAGTACTTC. Its translation: CAISSGGRGQETQYF. This rearrangement joins TRBV10-3 to TRBJ2-5; D might be TRBD1 (7 bases). Between the trimmed V and J ends, which lost 5 bases and 2 bases, there was a span of 15 bases. In germline, CDR1 is ENHRY, CDR2 SYGVKD. The CDR3 is 15 residues long.

This chain joins TRBV30 and TRBJ1-1; TRBD1 is a possible D gene (5 bases). Germline V gene data show CDR1 as GTSNPN and CDR2 as SVGIG (reference sequence). V gave up 3 bases and J gave up 0 bases, with 8 bases separating them. There are 13 residues in the CDR3. Here the CDR3 DNA reads TGTGCCTGGAGGGACATATTGAACACTGAAGCTTTCTTT. The encoded protein is CAWRDILNTEAFF.

V and J are TRBV19 and TRBJ1-1, with D perhaps matching TRBD1 (6 bases). This CDR3 comprises 16 residues. V was trimmed by 8 bases and J by 5 bases, leaving 24 bases between them. Germline loops: CDR1 LNHDA, CDR2 SQIVND (reference sequence). The CDR3 sequence: CASANSITGWNTEAFF. CDR3 in DNA: TGTGCCAGTGCAAATAGTATTACAGGGTGGAATACTGAAGCTTTCTTT.

The gene calls are TRBV5-1 and TRBJ1-1, with TRBD1 identical over 8 bases. V was pared by 2 bases and J by 2 bases, with 5 bases of the junction left unmatched. CDR3 length: 15 amino acids. Germline CDR1 is SGHRS and CDR2 is YFSETQ. The CDR3: CASSFTTGVNTEAFF. The CDR3, as DNA: TGCGCCAGCAGCTTCACGACAGGGGTAAACACTGAAGCTTTCTTT.